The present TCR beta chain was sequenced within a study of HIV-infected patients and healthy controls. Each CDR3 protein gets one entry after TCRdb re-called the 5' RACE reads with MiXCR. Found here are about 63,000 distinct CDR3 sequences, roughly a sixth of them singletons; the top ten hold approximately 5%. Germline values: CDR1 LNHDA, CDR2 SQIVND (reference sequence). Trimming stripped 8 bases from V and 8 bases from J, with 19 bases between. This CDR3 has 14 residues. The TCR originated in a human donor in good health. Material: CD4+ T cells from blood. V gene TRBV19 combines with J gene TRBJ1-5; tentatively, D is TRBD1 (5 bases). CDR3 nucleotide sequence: TGTGCCAGTGTCCTCGGGCAGGGTGGTAAGCCCCAGCATTTT. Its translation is CASVLGQGGKPQHF. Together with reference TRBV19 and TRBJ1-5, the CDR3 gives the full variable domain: DGGITQSPKYLFRKEGQNVTLSCEQNLNHDAMYWYRQDPGQGLRLIYYSQIVNDFQKGDIAEGYSVSREKKESFPLTVTSAQKNPTAFYLCASVLGQGGKPQHFGDGTRLSIL.